The entry below gives a single T cell receptor beta chain sequence along with its context. This record comes from a study of blood T cell repertoires in COVID-19. Study information: Researchers got acute and convalescent COVID-19 samples from the United States, Italy and Spain. Sources were T cells, B-cell-depleted T cells, or PBMCs; the material itself was cDNA or gDNA.

Method: immunoSEQ multiplex PCR; TCRdb's copy keeps in-frame clones and lacks some. The sample lists around 70,000 clones, about 91% occurring once. Germline-derived CDR1 and CDR2 are LGHDT and YNNKEL (reference sequence). The V end was cut by 1 base, the J end by 2 bases, with 11 bases between. This CDR3 spans 15 amino acids. The clonotype was recovered from a woman aged 60-75 years with active COVID-19. The sequencing sample was made of peripheral blood. V gene TRBV3-1 (or the pseudogene TRBV3-2) combines with J gene TRBJ1-1; D is perhaps TRBD1 (6 bases). The CDR3 DNA reads as TGTGCCAGCAGCCAAGTCCCAGGGGTTAACACTGAAGCTTTCTTT. Encoded protein: CASSQVPGVNTEAFF.